This T cell receptor beta chain was recorded in a study of cytomegalovirus exposure and HLA in healthy donors. For the study at large: Roughly 170 million T cells yielded 100 million or so unique TCR beta sequences in earlier analysis.

Amplification used 60 Vbeta primers and 13 Jbeta primers. The protocol was immunoSEQ multiplex PCR, while the TCRdb copy is restricted to in-frame clones and leaves out a portion. The sample records some 190,000 clones, 85% being singletons. Study-wide findings and caveats: Reports credit the classifier with highly specific, highly sensitive diagnosis of cytomegalovirus status.

As to this clone: Its matching antigen is unknown.

Germline V gene sequence: CDR1 LGHNA, CDR2 YNFKEQ. V was shortened by 0 bases and J by 0 bases, with 11 bases between the two germline ends. This CDR3 comprises 17 residues. This TCR came from a boy aged 2 to 10 in good health and CMV-seronegative. The rearrangement uses TRBV4-2 and TRBJ2-2; D gene unclear. Sequenced sample: PBMCs. The CDR3, as DNA: TGTGCCAGCAGCCAAGACCCGATGCACTCGAACACCGGGGAGCTGTTTTTT. Translation gives CASSQDPMHSNTGELFF.